A selection of T cell receptor beta chains follows, all from one sample in a study of cytomegalovirus exposure and HLA in healthy donors. The data were produced by immunoSEQ multiplex PCR, yet TCRdb's version contains in-frame clones alone and is incomplete. The repertoire holds roughly 170,000 clones, with around four fifths as singletons. Sequenced input: PBMCs. These receptors were obtained from a man between 50 and 59 years old in good health and CMV-seronegative. Both conserved end residues are part of each CDR3. D genes are given only for firm matches. Rows may omit the clone size; those that give it use once, few, many or a size class.

>.|TRBV4-2|TRBJ1-3|.
TGTGCCAGCAGCCAAGGGGCCGGGGGAGCCGGAAACACCATATATTTT
CASSQGAGGAGNTIYF
>.|TRBV7-2|TRBJ2-1|.
TGTGCCAGCAGCTTAGCGGAGCTTGTCTACAATGAGCAGTTCTTC
CASSLAELVYNEQFF
>once|TRBV6-5|TRBJ2-1|TRBD2
TGTGCCAGCAGTTACTCTAGCGGGAGGGCCAATGAGCAGTTCTTC
CASSYSSGRANEQFF
>.|TRBV5-1|TRBJ2-2|.
TGCGCCAGCAGCCAACAGGAGTTGAACACCGGGGAGCTGTTTTTT
CASSQQELNTGELFF
>few|TRBV4-3|TRBJ1-4|.
TGCGCCAGCAGCCAAGATTTGCAGGGTAATGAAAAACTGTTTTTT
CASSQDLQGNEKLFF
>.|TRBV2|TRBJ2-3|TRBD2
TGTGCCAGCACGACCCGGCGGGGGGCCACAGATACGCAGTATTTT
CASTTRRGATDTQYF
>few|TRBV4-1|TRBJ1-6|.
TGCGCCAGCAGCCAACCGGGAGCCGGCGACTCCCTCCACTTT
CASSQPGAGDSLHF
>.|TRBV2|TRBJ1-5|TRBD1
TGTGCCAGCAGTGGAGGGACAGGGGGGCAGCCCCAGCATTTT
CASSGGTGGQPQHF
>few|TRBV6-1|TRBJ2-2|.
TGTGCCAGCAGGAAGATGTCGGGTATCACCGGGGAGCTGTTTTTT
CASRKMSGITGELFF
>.|TRBV7-3|TRBJ1-2|TRBD1
TGTGCCAGCAGCCTTCAGCCGGGGACAGTCGCTAACTATGGCTACACCTTC
CASSLQPGTVANYGYTF
>.|TRBV7-9|TRBJ1-3|.
TGTTCCAGCAGCCTGGGTTGGGCCAACTCTGGAAACACCATATATTTT
CSSSLGWANSGNTIYF
>.|TRBV11-2|TRBJ2-7|.
TGTGCCAGCAGCTTATCGTACAGCTCCTACGAGCAGTACTTC
CASSLSYSSYEQYF
>few|TRBV7-2|TRBJ2-7|.
TGTGCCAGCATCAACGACTGGCTTCCCCCATACGAGCAGTACTTC
CASINDWLPPYEQYF
>.|TRBV7-2|TRBJ1-6|.
TGTGCCAGCAGCTCTGTCGTGACAGGAAATTCACCCCTCCACTTT
CASSSVVTGNSPLHF
>.|TRBV18|TRBJ2-1|TRBD2
TGTGCCAGCTTAAAGCGGGGGAGCTCCTACAATGAGCAGTTCTTC
CASLKRGSSYNEQFF